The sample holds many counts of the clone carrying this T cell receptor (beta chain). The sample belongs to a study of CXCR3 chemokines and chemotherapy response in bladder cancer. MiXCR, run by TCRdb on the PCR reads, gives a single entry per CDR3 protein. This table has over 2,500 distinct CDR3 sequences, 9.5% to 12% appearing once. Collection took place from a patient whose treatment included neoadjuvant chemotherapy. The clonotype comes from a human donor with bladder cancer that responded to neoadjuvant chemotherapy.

CDR3: CASSLPTGVNEKLFF. The CDR3, as DNA: TGTGCCAGCAGCCTACCGACAGGTGTTAATGAAAAACTGTTTTTT. The chain combines TRBV7-2 with TRBJ1-4; tentative D call: TRBD1 (6 bases). V dropped 5 bases and J dropped 4 bases, with 14 bases sitting between them. CDR3 length equals 15 residues. In germline, CDR1 is SGHTA, CDR2 FQGNSA.